A single sample is the source of the 21 T cell receptor beta chains below, sequenced in a study of T cell repertoires in cytomegalovirus infection. Their antigen targets remain unknown. TCRdb reprocessed the reads via MiXCR and lists one record per CDR3 protein. The sample includes 350,000 to 400,000 distinct CDR3 sequences, about 35% of them seen just once. Sample: cultured PBMCs, taken from culture after CMV antigen stimulation. Receptors were obtained from a human donor in good health (CMV status not recorded). Some clones in this sample may be carry-over from other donors' samples.

This clonotype was counted only a few times. J is TRBJ2-1 and V is TRBV7-2, with 10 positions matching TRBD2. Trimming removed 1 base from V and 10 bases from J; junction bases left unmatched: 7. There are 15 residues in the CDR3. The germline CDR1 and CDR2 sequences are SGHTA and FQGNSA. CDR3 region: CASSLVAGGSEEQFF. The CDR3 DNA reads TGTGCCAGCAGCTTAGTAGCGGGAGGCTCCGAAGAGCAGTTCTTC.

The J gene is TRBJ2-1, the V gene TRBV7-9; 7 bases map to TRBD1. CDR3 length equals 15 residues. Germline V gene sequence: CDR1 SEHNR, CDR2 FQNEAQ (reference sequence). V shed 5 bases and J 4 bases; nucleotides not matched to a gene: 8. The CDR3 is CASSKPGTAYNEQFF. The CDR3 nucleotides are TGTGCCAGCAGCAAACCCGGGACAGCTTACAATGAGCAGTTCTTC. Using reference TRBV7-9 and TRBJ2-1 for the parts outside the CDR3, the full variable domain is DTGVSQNPRHKITKRGQNVTFRCDPISEHNRLYWYRQTLGQGPEFLTYFQNEAQLEKSRLLSDRFSAERPKGSFSTLEIQRTEQGDSAMYLCASSKPGTAYNEQFFGPGTRLTVL.

This clonotype was seen a few times. The chain is built from TRBV4-2 and TRBJ1-2; D call uncertain. Germline V gene data show CDR1 as LGHNA and CDR2 as YNFKEQ. V was cut by 5 bases and J by 11 bases, with 24 bases left in between. The CDR3 loop spans 15 amino acids. The CDR3 loop is CASSEGSGVPVRYTF. CDR3 coding DNA: TGTGCCAGCAGCGAAGGCTCCGGAGTTCCAGTCCGTTACACCTTC.

The chain joins TRBV19 to TRBJ2-5, with TRBD2 as a possible D gene (6 bases). The CDR3 runs to 12 residues. CDR1 is LNHDA, CDR2 SQIVND, per germline (reference sequence). V dropped 8 bases and J dropped 0 bases, with 7 bases sitting between them. CDR3 amino acids: CASSSDQETQYF. CDR3 DNA sequence: TGTGCCAGTTCTAGCGACCAAGAGACCCAGTACTTC.

The chain is built from TRBV24-1 and TRBJ2-1; 11 positions agree with TRBD2. Germline V CDR1 and CDR2: KGHDR, SFDVKD. Unmatched junction bases numbered 7, after V lost 2 bases and J lost 5 bases. CDR3 length: 17 residues. CDR3 amino acids: CATSDSSSGRYNNEQFF. CDR3 nucleotide sequence: TGTGCCACCAGTGATTCGTCTAGCGGGAGGTATAACAATGAGCAGTTCTTC.

The chain recombines TRBV5-6 with TRBJ2-7, with 7 bases that match TRBD2. The CDR3 is 14 amino acids. Trimming at V came to 4 bases and at J to 3 bases, leaving 7 bases not matched to a gene. Germline assignment: CDR1 SGHDT and CDR2 YYEEEE. In DNA, the CDR3 is TGTGCCAGCAGCGCGGGACTATCCCTCTACGAGCAGTACTTC. This codes for CASSAGLSLYEQYF.

There are many counts of this clonotype. The genes are TRBV7-2 and TRBJ2-1; the match to TRBD2 covers 10 bases. J was trimmed by 2 bases and V by 1 base; bases with no gene match: 2. CDR1 is SGHTA and CDR2 is FQGNSA in the germline V gene. The CDR3 is made up of 16 amino acids. CDR3 in DNA: TGTGCCAGCAGCTTAGGAACTAGCGGGACCTACAATGAGCAGTTCTTC. Translating gives CASSLGTSGTYNEQFF. The whole variable domain, remainder taken from reference TRBV7-2 and TRBJ2-1, is GAGVSQSPSNKVTEKGKDVELRCDPISGHTALYWYRQSLGQGLEFLIYFQGNSAPDKSGLPSDRFSAERTGGSVSTLTIQRTQQEDSAVYLCASSLGTSGTYNEQFFGPGTRLTVL.

The rearrangement joins TRBV6-6 to TRBJ1-2; D is unclear. V was trimmed by 7 bases and J by 4 bases, leaving 13 bases between them. This CDR3 region has 13 residues. The V gene's germline CDR1 is MNHNY and CDR2 SVGAGI (reference sequence). CDR3: CASTSPPVYGYTF. CDR3 DNA sequence: TGTGCCAGCACCAGCCCACCGGTCTATGGCTACACCTTC.

This clonotype was observed a handful of times. The chain uses TRBV7-8 and TRBJ2-5, with 7 nucleotides matching TRBD1. With V trimmed by 5 bases and J by 0 bases, 3 bases remained unmatched. The CDR3 consists of 14 residues. Looked up from germline, CDR1 is SGHVS and CDR2 is FQNEAQ. Here the CDR3 DNA reads TGTGCCAGCAGCCAGGACAGGTACCAAGAGACCCAGTACTTC. Amino acids: CASSQDRYQETQYF.

The chain has TRBV29-1 and TRBJ2-4; D perhaps matches TRBD2 (5 bases). The CDR3 sequence is 14 residues long. Germline loops: CDR1 SQVTM, CDR2 ANQGSEA. Trimming took off 2 bases at V and 8 bases at J, with 16 bases between the two ends. The CDR3 DNA follows: TGCAGCGTTGAATCAACACCGGGATCACACATTCAGTACTTC. This translates into CSVESTPGSHIQYF.

The rearrangement links TRBV20-1 to TRBJ1-5, with a tentative D call TRBD1 (6 bases). The CDR3 has 15 amino acids. Trimming left V 6 bases short and J 2 bases short, with 17 bases between. Germline values: CDR1 DFQATT, CDR2 SNEGSKA (reference sequence). The CDR3 nucleotides are TGCAGTGCCAACACCGCTGGGGGCCGCAATCAGCCCCAGCATTTT. It encodes CSANTAGGRNQPQHF.

The rearrangement uses TRBV7-2 and TRBJ2-3; 11 nucleotides align to TRBD2. Looked up from germline, CDR1 is SGHTA and CDR2 is FQGNSA. Unmatched junction bases numbered 11, after V lost 5 bases and J lost 4 bases. The CDR3 is made up of 17 amino acids. The CDR3 sequence is CASSPRPRLAGSDTQYF. In DNA, the CDR3 is TGTGCCAGCAGCCCCCGCCCCCGACTAGCGGGATCAGATACGCAGTATTTT.

The genes are TRBV6-2 or TRBV6-3 and TRBJ1-2; a weak D match, TRBD1 (5 bases). The CDR3 is 14 amino acids. Per the germline V gene, CDR1 is MNHEY and CDR2 is SVGEGT. The V gene lost 6 bases and the J gene lost 8 bases, with 19 bases spanning the gap. The CDR3 DNA follows: TGTGCCAGCAGCAATGGGGGTACCCCTGTCGGCTACACCTTC. It codes for CASSNGGTPVGYTF.

The J gene is TRBJ2-1, the V gene TRBV6-2 or TRBV6-3, with 9 nucleotides matching TRBD2. J lost 7 bases, V lost 5 bases, and 12 bases had no gene match. CDR3 length equals 16 residues. In germline, CDR1 is MNHEY, CDR2 SVGEGT. CDR3 residues: CASSNAGLAAWNEQFF. The DNA for the CDR3 is TGTGCCAGCAGTAACGCGGGACTAGCAGCCTGGAATGAGCAGTTCTTC.

This clonotype occurred a few times. The chain employs TRBV10-2 and TRBJ1-2; D remains ambiguous. The length of the CDR3 is 11 residues. Trimming removed 6 bases at V and 5 bases at J, with 7 bases between. The germline V gene encodes CDR1 WSHSY and CDR2 SAAADI. CDR3: CASRRAYGYTF. In nucleotides, the CDR3 is TGCGCCAGCAGGCGAGCTTATGGCTACACCTTC.

The chain links TRBV12-3 or TRBV12-4 to TRBJ1-1; the match to TRBD1 covers 9 bases. Trimming at V came to 6 bases and at J to 6 bases, leaving 5 bases not matched to a gene. The length of the CDR3 is 13 residues. The CDR3 coding sequence is TGTGCCAGCAGCCGGACAGGGGTCTCTGAAGCTTTCTTT. Its translation: CASSRTGVSEAFF.

This clonotype was picked up a small number of times. This rearrangement joins TRBV11-3 to TRBJ2-3, with TRBD1 matching over 9 bases. Trimming cost V 3 bases and J 3 bases; bases outside gene matches: 7. The germline V gene has CDR1 SGHNT and CDR2 YENEEA. The CDR3 runs to 16 residues. The CDR3 reads CASSFGQGRRTDTQYF. The CDR3 DNA reads as TGTGCCAGCAGCTTTGGACAGGGGAGGAGAACAGATACGCAGTATTTT.

The sample holds a few counts of this clonotype. The chain links TRBV6-8 to TRBJ2-1; 8 bases match TRBD2. This CDR3 has 16 amino acids. V trimming: 0 bases; J trimming: 8 bases; junction bases outside the gene matches: 9. Germline CDR1 reads MNHGY; CDR2 reads SAAAGT. This CDR3 is CASSYSSGSSPHEQFF. CDR3 coding DNA: TGTGCCAGCAGTTACTCGAGCGGGAGTTCCCCCCATGAGCAGTTCTTC.

This clonotype occurred a few times. This chain links TRBV19 with TRBJ1-5; a weak D match, TRBD1 (6 bases). The CDR3 is 13 residues long. CDR1 and CDR2 (germline): LNHDA, SQIVND (reference sequence). V was shortened by 4 bases and J by 2 bases, with 6 bases between the two germline ends. CDR3 region: CASSRQGNQPQHF. The CDR3, as DNA: TGTGCCAGTAGTAGACAGGGCAATCAGCCCCAGCATTTT.

This clonotype was detected a few times. The chain has TRBV7-2 and TRBJ2-3, with 8 bases fitting TRBD1. CDR3 length: 15 amino acids. With V trimmed by 3 bases and J by 0 bases, 2 bases remained unmatched. Per germline, CDR1 SGHTA and CDR2 FQGNSA. CDR3 DNA: TGTGCCAGCAGCTTTAGGACAGGGAGCACAGATACGCAGTATTTT. Amino acids: CASSFRTGSTDTQYF.

This sequence joins TRBV24-1 and TRBJ2-2; D might be TRBD1 or TRBD2, each matching 6 bases. The CDR3 covers 15 residues. V was trimmed by 5 bases and J by 6 bases, leaving 15 bases between them. Germline-derived CDR1 and CDR2 are KGHDR and SFDVKD. CDR3: CATSGLRGVAGELFF. CDR3 in DNA: TGTGCCACCAGTGGCCTGAGGGGGGTCGCCGGGGAGCTGTTTTTT.